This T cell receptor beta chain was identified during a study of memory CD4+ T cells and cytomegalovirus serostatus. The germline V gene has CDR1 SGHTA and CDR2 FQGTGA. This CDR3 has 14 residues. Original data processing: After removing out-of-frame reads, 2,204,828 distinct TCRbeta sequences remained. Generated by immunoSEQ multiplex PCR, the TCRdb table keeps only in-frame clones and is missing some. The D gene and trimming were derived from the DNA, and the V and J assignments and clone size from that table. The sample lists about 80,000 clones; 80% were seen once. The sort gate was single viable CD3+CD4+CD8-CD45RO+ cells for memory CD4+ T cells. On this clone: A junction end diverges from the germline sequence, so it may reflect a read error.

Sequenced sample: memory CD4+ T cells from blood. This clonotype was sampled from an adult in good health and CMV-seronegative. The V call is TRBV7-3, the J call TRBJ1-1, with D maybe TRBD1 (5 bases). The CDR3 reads CASTTGTGNAEAFF. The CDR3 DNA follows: TGTGCCAGCACGACCGGGACGGGGAACGCTGAAGCTTTCTTT. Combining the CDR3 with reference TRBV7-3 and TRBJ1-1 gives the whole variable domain GAGVSQTPSNKVTEKGKYVELRCDPISGHTALYWYRQSLGQGPEFLIYFQGTGAADDSGLPNDRFFAVRPEGSVSTLKIQRTERGDSAVYLCASTTGTGNAEAFFGQGTRLTVV.